This TCR beta chain came from a study of blood T cell repertoires in COVID-19. About the research overall: Material from acute and convalescent COVID-19 was sourced from the United States, Italy and Spain. The cDNA or gDNA used as material had been derived from T cells, B-cell-depleted T cells, or PBMCs.

Clones were read by immunoSEQ multiplex PCR, and TCRdb kept only the in-frame ones, dropping some. The sample lists 200,000 or so clones, more than 80% occurring once. CDR1 is SGHTA, CDR2 FQGNSA, per germline. This CDR3 is built from 16 residues. Those enrolled in Seattle joined during active infection and were followed longitudinally afterward. With respect to this clone: Its ends do not fully match the called genes, so a read error is possible.

Specimen: peripheral blood. This TCR was sampled from a woman older than 75 with COVID-19, enrolled during active disease. The chain links TRBV7-2 to TRBJ2-3, with 9 positions matching TRBD2. The CDR3 region has the DNA TGTGCCAGCAGCGTAGCGGGAGCGGGGCTAGCAGATACGCAGTATTTT. It yields the protein CASSVAGAGLADTQYF.